This TCR beta chain was found in a study of T-cell memory formation after mild COVID-19. Germline V gene lookup returns CDR1 SGHTA and CDR2 FQGTGA. Trimming took off 7 bases at V and 7 bases at J, with 11 bases between the two ends. The CDR3 loop spans 12 amino acids. The study, taken as a whole, reports: Pre-infection memory contained some responding clones, which suggested that cross-reactive memory had joined. The study found contracting CD4+ clones mainly in CM and EM and contracting CD8+ clones in EMRA. Second-wave clones with a day 37 peak had unconfirmed SARS-CoV-2 specificity.

Points on this clonotype: Its antigen is currently unknown.

5'RACE with constant-segment primers yielded barcoded, UMI-tagged TCR alpha and TCR beta cDNA libraries. In TCRdb, the 5' RACE reads were re-called with MiXCR into one record per CDR3 protein. The data contain around 320,000 distinct CDR3 sequences, 28% of them singletons. The source is an adult woman who had mild COVID-19 (a few samples of this study predate the infection). Cell type and time point are not known. Sequencing was performed on PBMCs or a T cell subset sorted from them (not recorded which). The gene calls are TRBV7-3 and TRBJ2-1; D possibly corresponds to TRBD2 (5 bases). The CDR3 DNA reads TGTGCCAGCACACTACAGCGGAATGAGCAGTTCTTC. This gives the protein CASTLQRNEQFF.